One and the same sample provided the 3 T cell receptor beta chains below, sequenced in a study of blood T cell repertoires in COVID-19. Clones were read by immunoSEQ multiplex PCR, and TCRdb kept only the in-frame ones, dropping some. The sample contains 100,000 to 120,000 clones, about 80% of which appear only once. The specimen was peripheral blood. The receptors here all came from a woman in her 70s with acute or convalescent COVID-19.

The CDR3 bases are TGTGCCAGCTCAGAACGGCAGGGACACACAGATACGCAGTATTTT. It yields the protein CASSERQGHTDTQYF. V and J are TRBV18 and TRBJ2-3, with D maybe TRBD1 (6 bases). This CDR3 has 15 residues. V lost 5 bases and J 2 bases, leaving 14 bases between the germline ends. Germline CDR1 reads KGHSH; CDR2 reads LQKENI.

V gene TRBV9 combines with J gene TRBJ2-1; D call uncertain. Germline V gene lookup returns CDR1 SGDLS and CDR2 YYNGEE. The CDR3 loop spans 13 amino acids. V was cut by 0 bases and J by 6 bases, with 7 bases left in between. The CDR3 protein is CASSVGLGNEQFF. In DNA, the CDR3 is TGTGCCAGCAGCGTAGGTCTAGGCAATGAGCAGTTCTTC.

The rearrangement joins TRBV12-3 or TRBV12-4 to TRBJ1-3, with TRBD1 as a possible D gene (6 bases). Deletions cut 6 bases from V and 7 bases from J, with 13 bases between. The CDR3 sequence is 13 residues long. This CDR3 is CASRDSLGNTIYF. In DNA, the CDR3 is TGTGCCAGCAGGGACAGCCTGGGGAACACCATATATTTT.